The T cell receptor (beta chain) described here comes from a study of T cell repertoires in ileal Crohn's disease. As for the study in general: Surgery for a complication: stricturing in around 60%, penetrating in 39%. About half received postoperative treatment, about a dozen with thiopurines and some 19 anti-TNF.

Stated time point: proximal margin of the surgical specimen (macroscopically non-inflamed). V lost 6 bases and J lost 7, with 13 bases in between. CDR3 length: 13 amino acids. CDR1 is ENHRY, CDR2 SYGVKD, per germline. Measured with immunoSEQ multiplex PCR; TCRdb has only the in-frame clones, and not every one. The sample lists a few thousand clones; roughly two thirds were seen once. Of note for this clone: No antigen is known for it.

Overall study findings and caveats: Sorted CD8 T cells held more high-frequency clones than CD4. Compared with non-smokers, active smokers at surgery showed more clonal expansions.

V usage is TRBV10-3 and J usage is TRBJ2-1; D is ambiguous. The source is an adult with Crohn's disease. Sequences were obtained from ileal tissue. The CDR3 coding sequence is TGTGCCATCAGGACGGATACCGAGAATGAGCAGTTCTTC. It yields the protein CAIRTDTENEQFF.